Listed below are T cell receptor beta chains from one sample, sequenced in a study of read filtering for tumor transcriptome and immune sequencing. One entry per CDR3 protein results from TCRdb running MiXCR on the reads. The repertoire holds 75,000 to 95,000 distinct CDR3 sequences, under 25% seen once, with 11% in the top ten. What was sequenced was a population of CD138-negative cells sorted from bone marrow. These receptors were obtained from a donor at least 40 years old with multiple myeloma. CDR3s include the opening cysteine and the closing phenylalanine or tryptophan. D genes are given only for firm matches. Only part of the rows carry a size: once, few, many, or a class if the clone is expanded.

v_call: TRBV3-1
j_call: TRBJ2-5
d_call: TRBD1
cdr3_length: 16
clone_size: .
cdr3_nt: TGTGCCAGCAGCCAAGGACAGGGTCCGAAAGGAGAGACCCAGTACTTC
cdr3_aa: CASSQGQGPKGETQYF

v_call: TRBV7-9
j_call: TRBJ2-7
d_call: TRBD1
cdr3_length: 16
clone_size: many
cdr3_nt: TGTGCCAGCAGCCCGTCACAGGGGTTGGTTCTGGAGGAGCAGTACTTC
cdr3_aa: CASSPSQGLVLEEQYF

v_call: TRBV29-1
j_call: TRBJ1-1
d_call: .
cdr3_length: 14
clone_size: many
cdr3_nt: TGCAGCGTTACTATGACAGGAGTAAACACTGAAGCTTTCTTT
cdr3_aa: CSVTMTGVNTEAFF

v_call: TRBV7-2
j_call: TRBJ2-1
d_call: .
cdr3_length: 12
clone_size: many
cdr3_nt: TGTGCCAGCTTCCTGCCCTACAATGAGCAGTTCTTC
cdr3_aa: CASFLPYNEQFF

v_call: TRBV28
j_call: TRBJ2-3
d_call: .
cdr3_length: 17
clone_size: many
cdr3_nt: TGTGCCAGCAGTTTATGGAACGGGGGCCCATTCACAGATACGCAGTATTTT
cdr3_aa: CASSLWNGGPFTDTQYF

v_call: TRBV5-1
j_call: TRBJ1-1
d_call: .
cdr3_length: 15
clone_size: many
cdr3_nt: TGCGCCAGCAGTTATGACATGAGGGTGGGCACTGAAGCTTTCTTT
cdr3_aa: CASSYDMRVGTEAFF

v_call: TRBV6-5
j_call: TRBJ2-1
d_call: TRBD2
cdr3_length: 14
clone_size: .
cdr3_nt: TGTGCCAGCAGTTCCGGGACTAGGGGGGCAGAGCAGTTCTTC
cdr3_aa: CASSSGTRGAEQFF

v_call: TRBV15
j_call: TRBJ2-5
d_call: TRBD1
cdr3_length: 13
clone_size: many
cdr3_nt: TGTGCCACCAGCACACAGGGGGGAGAGACCCAGTACTTC
cdr3_aa: CATSTQGGETQYF

v_call: TRBV6-5
j_call: TRBJ1-5
d_call: .
cdr3_length: 14
clone_size: few
cdr3_nt: TGTGCCAGCAGTTACGGCAGCCACGGTCAGCCCCAGCATTTT
cdr3_aa: CASSYGSHGQPQHF

v_call: TRBV6-1
j_call: TRBJ2-1
d_call: .
cdr3_length: 16
clone_size: many
cdr3_nt: TGTGCCAGCAGTGAAGAGATCCTTCGGTCCTACAATGAGCAGTTCTTC
cdr3_aa: CASSEEILRSYNEQFF

v_call: TRBV5-6
j_call: TRBJ1-2
d_call: .
cdr3_length: 14
clone_size: many
cdr3_nt: TGTGCCAGCACCTGGCGGGGCCCCTCCTATGGCTACACCTTC
cdr3_aa: CASTWRGPSYGYTF

v_call: TRBV9
j_call: TRBJ2-2
d_call: .
cdr3_length: 15
clone_size: many
cdr3_nt: TGTGCCAGCAGCGTAGCCCCTAGTGGAACCGGGGAGCTGTTTTTT
cdr3_aa: CASSVAPSGTGELFF

v_call: TRBV29-1
j_call: TRBJ1-1
d_call: .
cdr3_length: 11
clone_size: many
cdr3_nt: TGCAGCGTTTTCCTGTCCACTGAAGCTTTCTTT
cdr3_aa: CSVFLSTEAFF

v_call: TRBV29-1
j_call: TRBJ2-1
d_call: .
cdr3_length: 13
clone_size: few
cdr3_nt: TGCAGCGTTGTAAGTCCTTCCCACAATGAGCAGTTCTTC
cdr3_aa: CSVVSPSHNEQFF

v_call: TRBV18
j_call: TRBJ1-1
d_call: TRBD1
cdr3_length: 16
clone_size: many
cdr3_nt: TGTGCCAGCTCACCCAACAGACAGGGGATGAACACTGAAGCTTTCTTT
cdr3_aa: CASSPNRQGMNTEAFF

v_call: TRBV7-9
j_call: TRBJ1-1
d_call: .
cdr3_length: 12
clone_size: .
cdr3_nt: TGTGCCAGCAGCGCAGGGAACACTGGAGCTTTCTTT
cdr3_aa: CASSAGNTGAFF